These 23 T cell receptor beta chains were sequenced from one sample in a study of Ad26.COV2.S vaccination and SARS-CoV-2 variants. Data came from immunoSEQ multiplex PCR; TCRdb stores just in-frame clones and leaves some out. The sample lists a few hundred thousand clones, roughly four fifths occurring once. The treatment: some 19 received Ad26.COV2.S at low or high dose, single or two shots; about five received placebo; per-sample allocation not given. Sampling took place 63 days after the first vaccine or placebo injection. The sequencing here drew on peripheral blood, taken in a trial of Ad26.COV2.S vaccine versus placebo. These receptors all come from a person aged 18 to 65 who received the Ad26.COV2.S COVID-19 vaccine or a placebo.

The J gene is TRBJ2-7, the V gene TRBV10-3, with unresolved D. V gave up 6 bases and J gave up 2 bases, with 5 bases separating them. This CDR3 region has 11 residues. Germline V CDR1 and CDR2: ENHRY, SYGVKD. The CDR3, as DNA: TGTGCCATCAGCCCCACCTACGAGCAGTACTTC. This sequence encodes CAISPTYEQYF.

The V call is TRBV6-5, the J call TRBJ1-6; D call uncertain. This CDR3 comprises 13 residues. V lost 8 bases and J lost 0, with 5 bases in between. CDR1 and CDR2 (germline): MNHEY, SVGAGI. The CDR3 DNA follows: TGTGCCAGCCAGAGCTCCTATAATTCACCCCTCCACTTT. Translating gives CASQSSYNSPLHF.

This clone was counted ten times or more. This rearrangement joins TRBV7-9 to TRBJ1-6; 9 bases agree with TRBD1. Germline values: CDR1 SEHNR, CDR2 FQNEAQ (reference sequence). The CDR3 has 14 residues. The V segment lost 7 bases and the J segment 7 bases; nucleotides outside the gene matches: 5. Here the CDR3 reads CASTPTGGNSPLHF. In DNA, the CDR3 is TGTGCCAGCACTCCGACAGGGGGGAATTCACCCCTCCACTTT.

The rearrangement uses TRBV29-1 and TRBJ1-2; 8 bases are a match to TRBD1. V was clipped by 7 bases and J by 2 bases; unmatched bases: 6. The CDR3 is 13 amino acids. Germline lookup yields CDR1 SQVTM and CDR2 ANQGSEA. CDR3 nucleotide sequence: TGCAGCGCTGACAGGGGCTCAAACTATGGCTACACCTTC. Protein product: CSADRGSNYGYTF.

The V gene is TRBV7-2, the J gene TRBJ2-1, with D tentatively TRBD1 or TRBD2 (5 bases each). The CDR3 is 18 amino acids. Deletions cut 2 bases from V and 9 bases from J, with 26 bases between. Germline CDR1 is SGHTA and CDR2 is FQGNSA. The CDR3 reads CASSLMAYGQSYGGEQFF. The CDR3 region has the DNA TGTGCCAGCAGCTTAATGGCGTACGGGCAATCTTATGGGGGTGAGCAGTTCTTC.

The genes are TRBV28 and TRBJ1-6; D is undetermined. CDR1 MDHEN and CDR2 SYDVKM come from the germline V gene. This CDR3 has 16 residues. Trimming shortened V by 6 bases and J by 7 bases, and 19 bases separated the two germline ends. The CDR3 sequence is CASRVKTEAKNSPLHF. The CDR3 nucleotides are TGTGCCAGCAGAGTTAAGACCGAAGCCAAGAATTCACCCCTCCACTTT.

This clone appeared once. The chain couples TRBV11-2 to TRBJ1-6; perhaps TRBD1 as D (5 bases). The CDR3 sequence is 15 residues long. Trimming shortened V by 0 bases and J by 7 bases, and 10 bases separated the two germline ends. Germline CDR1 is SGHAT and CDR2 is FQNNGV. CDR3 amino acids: CASSLEAGINSPLHF. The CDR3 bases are TGTGCCAGCAGCTTAGAGGCAGGGATCAATTCACCCCTCCACTTT.

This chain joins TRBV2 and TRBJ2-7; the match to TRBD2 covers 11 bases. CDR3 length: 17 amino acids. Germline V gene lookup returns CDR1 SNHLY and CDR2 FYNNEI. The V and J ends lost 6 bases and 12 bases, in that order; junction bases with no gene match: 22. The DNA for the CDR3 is TGTGCCAGCAGATCTGGCGTATGGCTAGCGGGGGGAATCCCAGTGTACTTC. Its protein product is CASRSGVWLAGGIPVYF.

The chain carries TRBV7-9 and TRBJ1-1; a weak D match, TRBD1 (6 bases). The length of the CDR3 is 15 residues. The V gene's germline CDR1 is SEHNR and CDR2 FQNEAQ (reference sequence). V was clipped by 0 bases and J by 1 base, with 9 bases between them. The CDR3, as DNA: TGTGCCAGCAGCTTAGCCGACAGGCGGAACACTGAAGCTTTCTTT. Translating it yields CASSLADRRNTEAFF.

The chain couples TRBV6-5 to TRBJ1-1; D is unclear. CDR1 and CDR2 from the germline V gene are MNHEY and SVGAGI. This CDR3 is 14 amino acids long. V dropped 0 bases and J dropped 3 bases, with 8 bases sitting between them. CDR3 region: CASSYSGGDTEAFF. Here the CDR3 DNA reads TGTGCCAGCAGTTACTCGGGCGGAGACACTGAAGCTTTCTTT.

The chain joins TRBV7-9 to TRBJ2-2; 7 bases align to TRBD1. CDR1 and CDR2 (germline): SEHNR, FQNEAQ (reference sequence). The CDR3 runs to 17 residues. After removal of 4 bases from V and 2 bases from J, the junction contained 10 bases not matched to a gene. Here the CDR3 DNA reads TGTGCCAGCAGCTCGATACGGACAGGCCCAAACACCGGGGAGCTGTTTTTT. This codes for CASSSIRTGPNTGELFF.

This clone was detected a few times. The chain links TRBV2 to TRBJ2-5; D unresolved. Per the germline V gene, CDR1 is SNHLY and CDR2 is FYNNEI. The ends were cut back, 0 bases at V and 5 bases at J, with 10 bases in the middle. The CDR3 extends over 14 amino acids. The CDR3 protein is CASSEAGRRETQYF. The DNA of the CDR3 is TGTGCCAGCAGTGAAGCTGGCAGGCGGGAGACCCAGTACTTC.

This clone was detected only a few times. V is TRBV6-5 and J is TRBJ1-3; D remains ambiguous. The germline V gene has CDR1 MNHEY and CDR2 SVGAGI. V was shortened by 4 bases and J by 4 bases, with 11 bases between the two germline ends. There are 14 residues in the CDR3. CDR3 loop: CASSFGRVGNTIYF. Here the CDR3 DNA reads TGTGCCAGCAGTTTCGGAAGGGTCGGAAACACCATATATTTT.

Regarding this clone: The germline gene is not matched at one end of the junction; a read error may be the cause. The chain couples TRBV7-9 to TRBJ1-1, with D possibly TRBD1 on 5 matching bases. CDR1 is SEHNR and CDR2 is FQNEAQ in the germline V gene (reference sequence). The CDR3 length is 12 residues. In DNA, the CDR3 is TGTGCCTGCAGGGTTAAGAACACTGAAGCTTTCTTT. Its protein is CACRVKNTEAFF.

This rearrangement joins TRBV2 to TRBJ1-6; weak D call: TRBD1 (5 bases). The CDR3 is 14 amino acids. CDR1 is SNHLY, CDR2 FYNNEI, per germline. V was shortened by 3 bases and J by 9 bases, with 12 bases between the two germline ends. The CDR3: CASSDRAGRSPLHF. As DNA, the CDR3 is TGTGCCAGCAGTGATCGGGCGGGACGTTCACCCCTCCACTTT. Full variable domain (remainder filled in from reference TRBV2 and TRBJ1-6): EPEVTQTPSHQVTQMGQEVILRCVPISNHLYFYWYRQILGQKVEFLVSFYNNEISEKSEIFDDQFSVERPDGSNFTLKIRSTKLEDSAMYFCASSDRAGRSPLHFGNGTRLTVT.

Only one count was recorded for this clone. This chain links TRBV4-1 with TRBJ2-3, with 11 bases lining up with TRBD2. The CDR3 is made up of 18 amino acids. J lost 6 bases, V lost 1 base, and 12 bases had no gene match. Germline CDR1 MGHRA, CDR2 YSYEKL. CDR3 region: CASSQGGVAGGPRDTQYF. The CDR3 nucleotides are TGCGCCAGCAGCCAAGGAGGCGTAGCGGGAGGGCCGAGGGATACGCAGTATTTT.

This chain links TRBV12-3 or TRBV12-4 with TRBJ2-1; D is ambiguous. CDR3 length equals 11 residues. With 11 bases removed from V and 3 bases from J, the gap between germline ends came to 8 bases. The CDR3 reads CASGRYNEQFF. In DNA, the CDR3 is TGTGCCTCAGGTCGCTACAATGAGCAGTTCTTC.

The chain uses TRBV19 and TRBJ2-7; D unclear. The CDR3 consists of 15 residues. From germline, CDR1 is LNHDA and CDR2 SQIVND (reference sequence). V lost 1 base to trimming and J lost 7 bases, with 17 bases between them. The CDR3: CASSIAVGLPEEQYF. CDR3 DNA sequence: TGTGCCAGTAGTATAGCCGTCGGCCTCCCCGAGGAGCAGTACTTC.

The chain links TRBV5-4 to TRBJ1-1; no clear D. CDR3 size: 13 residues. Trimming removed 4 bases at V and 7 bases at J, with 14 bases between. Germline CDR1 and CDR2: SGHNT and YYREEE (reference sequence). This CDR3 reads CASSAGGWIEAFF. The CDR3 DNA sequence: TGTGCCAGCAGCGCCGGTGGGTGGATTGAAGCTTTCTTT.

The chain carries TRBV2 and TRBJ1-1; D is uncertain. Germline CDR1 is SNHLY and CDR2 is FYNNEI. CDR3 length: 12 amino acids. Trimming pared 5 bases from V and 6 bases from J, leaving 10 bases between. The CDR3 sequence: CASSPDIAEAFF. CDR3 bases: TGTGCCAGCAGTCCCGACATAGCTGAAGCTTTCTTT.

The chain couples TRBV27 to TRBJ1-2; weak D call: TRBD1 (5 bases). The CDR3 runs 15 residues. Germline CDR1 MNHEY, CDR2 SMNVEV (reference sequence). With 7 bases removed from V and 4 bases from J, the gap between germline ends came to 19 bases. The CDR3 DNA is TGTGCCAGCACGTTTACAGGCGCCGTCGGCTATGGCTACACCTTC. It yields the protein CASTFTGAVGYGYTF.

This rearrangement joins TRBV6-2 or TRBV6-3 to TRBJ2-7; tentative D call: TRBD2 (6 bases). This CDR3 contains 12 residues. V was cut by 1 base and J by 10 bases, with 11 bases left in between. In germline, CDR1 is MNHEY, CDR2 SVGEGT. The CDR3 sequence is CASSYWGTFQYF. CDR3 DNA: TGTGCCAGCAGTTACTGGGGGACTTTCCAGTACTTC.

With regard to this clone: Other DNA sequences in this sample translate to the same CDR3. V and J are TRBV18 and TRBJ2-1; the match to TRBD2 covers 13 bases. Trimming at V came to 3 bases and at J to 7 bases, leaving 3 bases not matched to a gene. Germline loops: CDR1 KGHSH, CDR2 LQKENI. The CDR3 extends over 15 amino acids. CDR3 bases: TGTGCCAGCTCACCGACTAGCGGGGGGAGGAATGAGCAGTTCTTC. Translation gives CASSPTSGGRNEQFF.